The entry below gives a single T cell receptor beta chain sequence along with its context. Germline V gives CDR1 LGHNA, CDR2 YNFKEQ. The length of the CDR3 is 15 residues. The V end lost 1 base, the J end lost 3 bases, and 12 bases lay between the germline ends. TCRdb's copy holds only in-frame clones and misses some; the assay was immunoSEQ multiplex PCR. Here the sample spans under 300,000 clones, about 88% being singletons. These data originate in a study of blood T cell repertoires in COVID-19. As for the study in general: Italy, Spain and the United States were the sources of the convalescent and acute COVID-19 samples.

J is TRBJ1-2 and V is TRBV4-2; D is undetermined. The receptor's source is a man between 18 and 29 years old with active or convalescent COVID-19. Sequenced input: peripheral blood. CDR3 sequence reads: CASSQVQATYYGYTF. CDR3 in DNA: TGTGCCAGCAGCCAAGTGCAGGCGACCTACTATGGCTACACCTTC.